This T cell receptor beta chain emerged from a study of response to subunit inactivated influenza vaccine. Germline assignment: CDR1 LGHDT and CDR2 YNNKEL (reference sequence). Trimming removed 0 bases at V and 15 bases at J, with 12 bases between. This CDR3 spans 12 amino acids. One entry per CDR3 protein results from TCRdb running MiXCR on the RT-PCR reads. Among 650,000 to 800,000 distinct CDR3 sequences listed, about 15% were seen once. The sequenced sample was PBMCs from blood, obtained less than 15 days before vaccination. The sequence was collected from a man aged 50 or older who received an inactivated influenza vaccine. V usage is TRBV3-1 and J usage is TRBJ2-1, with D maybe TRBD1 (7 bases). This CDR3 reads CASSQEGRGVFF. The CDR3 bases are TGTGCCAGCAGCCAAGAGGGCAGGGGGGTGTTCTTC.